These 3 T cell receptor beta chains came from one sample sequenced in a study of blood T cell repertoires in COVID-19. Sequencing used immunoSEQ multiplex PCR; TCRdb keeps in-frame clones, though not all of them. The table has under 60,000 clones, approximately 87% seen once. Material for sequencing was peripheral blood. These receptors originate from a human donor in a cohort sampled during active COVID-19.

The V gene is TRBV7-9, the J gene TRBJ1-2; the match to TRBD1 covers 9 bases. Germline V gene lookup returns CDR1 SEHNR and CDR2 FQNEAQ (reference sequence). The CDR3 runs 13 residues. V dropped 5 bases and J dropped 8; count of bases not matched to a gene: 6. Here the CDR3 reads CASSDRDRAGYTF. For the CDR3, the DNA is TGTGCCAGCAGCGACCGGGACAGGGCCGGCTACACCTTC.

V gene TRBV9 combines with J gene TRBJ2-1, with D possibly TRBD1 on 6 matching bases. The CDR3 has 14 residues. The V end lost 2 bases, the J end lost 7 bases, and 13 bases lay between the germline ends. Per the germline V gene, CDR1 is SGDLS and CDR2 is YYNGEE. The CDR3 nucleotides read TGTGCCAGCAGCGTTTACACAGGGTCGAATGAGCAGTTCTTC. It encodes CASSVYTGSNEQFF.

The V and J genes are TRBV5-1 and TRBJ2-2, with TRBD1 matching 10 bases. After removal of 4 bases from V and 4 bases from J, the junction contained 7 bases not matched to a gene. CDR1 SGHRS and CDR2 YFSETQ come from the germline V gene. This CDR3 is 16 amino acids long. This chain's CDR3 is CASSLRTGGSTGELFF. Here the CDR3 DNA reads TGCGCCAGCAGCCTAAGGACAGGGGGTAGCACCGGGGAGCTGTTTTTT.